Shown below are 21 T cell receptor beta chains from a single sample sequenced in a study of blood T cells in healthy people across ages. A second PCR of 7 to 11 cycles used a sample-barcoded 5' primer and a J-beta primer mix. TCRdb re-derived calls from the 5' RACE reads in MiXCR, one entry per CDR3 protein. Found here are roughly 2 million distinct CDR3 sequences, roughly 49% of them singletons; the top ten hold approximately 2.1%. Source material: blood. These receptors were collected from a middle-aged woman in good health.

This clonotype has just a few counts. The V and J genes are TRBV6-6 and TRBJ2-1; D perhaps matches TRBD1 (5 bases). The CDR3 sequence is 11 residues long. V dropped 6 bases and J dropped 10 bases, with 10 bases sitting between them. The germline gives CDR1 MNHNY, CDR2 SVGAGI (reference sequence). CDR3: CASRLRQEQFF. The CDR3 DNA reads TGTGCCAGCAGGCTTCGACAGGAGCAGTTCTTC.

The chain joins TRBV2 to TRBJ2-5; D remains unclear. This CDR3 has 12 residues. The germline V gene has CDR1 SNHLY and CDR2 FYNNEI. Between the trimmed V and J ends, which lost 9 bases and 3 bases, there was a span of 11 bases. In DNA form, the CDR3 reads TGTGCCAGTGCTGAGACCGAAGAGACCCAGTACTTC. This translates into CASAETEETQYF.

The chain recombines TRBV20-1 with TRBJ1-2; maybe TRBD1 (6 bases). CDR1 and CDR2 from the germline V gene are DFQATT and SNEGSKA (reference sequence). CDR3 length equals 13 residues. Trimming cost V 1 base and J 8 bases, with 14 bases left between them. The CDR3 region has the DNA TGCAGTGCTAGAGTGGGCACGGGACACGGCTACACCTTC. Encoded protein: CSARVGTGHGYTF.

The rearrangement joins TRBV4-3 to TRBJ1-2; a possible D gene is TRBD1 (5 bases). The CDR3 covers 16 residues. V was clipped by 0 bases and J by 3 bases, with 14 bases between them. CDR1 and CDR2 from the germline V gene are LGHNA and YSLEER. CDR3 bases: TGCGCCAGCAGCCAAGATGGACGAGGGGTGGACTATGGCTACACCTTC. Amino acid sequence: CASSQDGRGVDYGYTF.

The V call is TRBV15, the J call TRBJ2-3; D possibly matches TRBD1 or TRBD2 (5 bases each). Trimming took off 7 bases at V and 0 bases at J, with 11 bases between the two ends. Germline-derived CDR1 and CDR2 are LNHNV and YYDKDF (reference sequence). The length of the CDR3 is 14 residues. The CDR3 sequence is CATTPGRSTDTQYF. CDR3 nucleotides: TGTGCCACCACGCCGGGGCGGAGCACAGATACGCAGTATTTT.

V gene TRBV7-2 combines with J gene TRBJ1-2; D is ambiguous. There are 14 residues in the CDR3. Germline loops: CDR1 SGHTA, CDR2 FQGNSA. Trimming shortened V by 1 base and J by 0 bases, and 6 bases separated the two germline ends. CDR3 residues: CASSLVDTNYGYTF. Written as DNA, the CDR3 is TGTGCCAGCAGCTTAGTAGATACTAACTATGGCTACACCTTC.

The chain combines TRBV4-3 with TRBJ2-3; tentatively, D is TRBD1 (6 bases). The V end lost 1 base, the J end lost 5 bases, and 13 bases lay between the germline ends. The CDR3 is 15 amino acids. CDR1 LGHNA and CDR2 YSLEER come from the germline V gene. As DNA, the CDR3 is TGCGCCAGCAGCCAAGGGGGGCGCCCGGGAGATACGCAGTATTTT. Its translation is CASSQGGRPGDTQYF.

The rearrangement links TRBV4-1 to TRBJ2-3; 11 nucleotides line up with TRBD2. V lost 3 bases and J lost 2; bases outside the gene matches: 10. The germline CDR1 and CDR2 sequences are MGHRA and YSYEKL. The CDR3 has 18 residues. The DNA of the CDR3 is TGCGCCAGCAGCCAGACCCCTAGCGGGGGGCTCTCCACAGATACGCAGTATTTT. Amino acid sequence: CASSQTPSGGLSTDTQYF.

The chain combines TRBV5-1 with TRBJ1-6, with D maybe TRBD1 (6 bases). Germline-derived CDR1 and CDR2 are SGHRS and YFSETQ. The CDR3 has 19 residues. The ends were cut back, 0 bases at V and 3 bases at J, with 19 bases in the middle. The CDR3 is CASSLEVRGVEGYNSPLHF. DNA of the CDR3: TGCGCCAGCAGCTTGGAGGTCAGGGGCGTTGAGGGCTATAATTCACCCCTCCACTTT.

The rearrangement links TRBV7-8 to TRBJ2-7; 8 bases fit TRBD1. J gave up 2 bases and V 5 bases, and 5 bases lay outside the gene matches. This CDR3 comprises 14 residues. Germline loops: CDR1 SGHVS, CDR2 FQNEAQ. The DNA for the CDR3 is TGTGCCAGCAGCGTTCTGGACAGGGCCTACGAGCAGTACTTC. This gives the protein CASSVLDRAYEQYF.

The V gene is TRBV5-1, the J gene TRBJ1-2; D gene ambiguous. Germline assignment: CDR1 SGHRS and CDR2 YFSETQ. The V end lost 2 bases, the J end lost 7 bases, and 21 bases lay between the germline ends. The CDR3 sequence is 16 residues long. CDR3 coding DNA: TGCGCCAGCAGCTTTTTTGGCCCCGACCCTTCGCTTGGCTACACCTTC. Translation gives CASSFFGPDPSLGYTF.

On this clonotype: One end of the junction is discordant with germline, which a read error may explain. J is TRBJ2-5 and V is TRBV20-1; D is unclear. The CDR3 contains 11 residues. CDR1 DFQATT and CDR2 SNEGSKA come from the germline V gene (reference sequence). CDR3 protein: CSANKEEAQYF. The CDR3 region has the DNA TGCAGTGCTAACAAGGAAGAGGCCCAGTACTTC.

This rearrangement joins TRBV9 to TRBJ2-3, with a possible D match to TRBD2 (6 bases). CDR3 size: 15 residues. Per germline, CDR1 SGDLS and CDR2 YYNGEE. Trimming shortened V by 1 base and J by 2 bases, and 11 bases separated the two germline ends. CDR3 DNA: TGTGCCAGCAGCGTAATGACTAGTCTCACAGATACGCAGTATTTT. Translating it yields CASSVMTSLTDTQYF.

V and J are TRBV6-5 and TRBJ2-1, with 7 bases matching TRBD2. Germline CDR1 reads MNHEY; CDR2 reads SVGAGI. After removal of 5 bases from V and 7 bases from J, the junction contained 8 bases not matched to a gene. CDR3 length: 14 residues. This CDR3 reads CASSLGGSKNEQFF. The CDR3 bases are TGTGCCAGCAGTCTCGGGGGGAGTAAGAATGAGCAGTTCTTC.

This chain's CDR3 is CASDPAKGQTLQETQYF. Written as DNA, the CDR3 is TGTGCCAGCGATCCAGCAAAGGGACAGACCCTCCAGGAGACCCAGTACTTC. The rearrangement joins TRBV12-3 or TRBV12-4 to TRBJ2-5; 7 bases map to TRBD1. This CDR3 comprises 17 residues. J gave up 5 bases and V 8 bases, and 20 bases lay outside the gene matches.

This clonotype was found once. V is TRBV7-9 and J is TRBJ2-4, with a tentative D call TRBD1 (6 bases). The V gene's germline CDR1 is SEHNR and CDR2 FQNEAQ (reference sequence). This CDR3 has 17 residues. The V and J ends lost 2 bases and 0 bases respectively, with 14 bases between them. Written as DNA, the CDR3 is TGTGCCAGCAGCTTAAAGGACAGCGACCTAGCCAAAAACATTCAGTACTTC. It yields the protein CASSLKDSDLAKNIQYF.

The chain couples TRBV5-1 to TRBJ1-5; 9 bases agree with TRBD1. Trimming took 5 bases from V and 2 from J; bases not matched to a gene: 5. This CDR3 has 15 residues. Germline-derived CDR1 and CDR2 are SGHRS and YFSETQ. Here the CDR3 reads CASRRTGERNQPQHF. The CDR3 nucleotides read TGCGCCAGCAGACGGACAGGGGAGCGCAATCAGCCCCAGCATTTT.

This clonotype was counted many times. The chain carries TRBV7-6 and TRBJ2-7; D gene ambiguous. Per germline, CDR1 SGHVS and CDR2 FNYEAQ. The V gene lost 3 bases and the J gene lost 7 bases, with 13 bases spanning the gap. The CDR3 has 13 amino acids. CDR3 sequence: CASSFQSYTEQYF. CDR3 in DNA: TGTGCCAGCAGCTTTCAGAGTTATACAGAGCAGTACTTC.

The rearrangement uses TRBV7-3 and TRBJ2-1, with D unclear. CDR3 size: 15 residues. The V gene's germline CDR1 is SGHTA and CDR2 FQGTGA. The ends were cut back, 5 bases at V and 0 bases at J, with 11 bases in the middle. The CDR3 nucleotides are TGTGCCAGCAGCGAAAGCATTAGCTCCTACAATGAGCAGTTCTTC. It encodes CASSESISSYNEQFF.

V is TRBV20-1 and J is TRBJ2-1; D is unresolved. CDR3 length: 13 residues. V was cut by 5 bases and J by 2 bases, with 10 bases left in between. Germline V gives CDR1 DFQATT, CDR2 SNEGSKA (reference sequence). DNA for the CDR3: TGCAGTGCTCCGGACGGAGCCTACAATGAGCAGTTCTTC. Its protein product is CSAPDGAYNEQFF.

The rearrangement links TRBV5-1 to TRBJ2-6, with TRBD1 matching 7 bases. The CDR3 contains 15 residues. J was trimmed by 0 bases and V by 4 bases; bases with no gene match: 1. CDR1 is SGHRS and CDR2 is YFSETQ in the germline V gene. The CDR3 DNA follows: TGCGCCAGCAGCACAGGGGTCTCTGGGGCCAACGTCCTGACTTTC. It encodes CASSTGVSGANVLTF.